This T cell receptor beta chain was found in a study of tumor-infiltrating lymphocytes in primary liver carcinoma. A constant-region primer primed TCR beta cDNA synthesis from roughly 510 ng of total RNA. Slightly modified ARM-PCR, run as three nested multiplex PCR rounds, produced the TCR beta libraries. TCRdb redid the calling of the multiplex PCR reads with MiXCR, one entry per CDR3 protein. This table has 40,000 to 60,000 distinct CDR3 sequences, approximately 70% appearing once. Details on this clonotype: With a much larger clone just one base away, this may be a read error.

Co-extraction of RNA and DNA was performed on about 20-33 mg of unsorted bulk tissue. The TCR was taken from a man aged 40-49 years with primary liver carcinoma and hepatitis B virus infection. What was sequenced was liver tumor tissue from sampling region 5. Subset: tumor region T5, tumor centre.

As DNA, the CDR3 is TGTGCCTGGAGTCCCGGCGGAGGGGATCAGCCCCAGTATTTT. Translating gives CAWSPGGGDQPQYF. The V call is TRBV30, the J call TRBJ1-5, with D tentatively TRBD2 (6 bases). The tail of the sequence fits TRBJ2-3 better, so the J call may be wrong. The CDR3 is 14 residues long. Germline assignment: CDR1 GTSNPN and CDR2 SVGIG (reference sequence).